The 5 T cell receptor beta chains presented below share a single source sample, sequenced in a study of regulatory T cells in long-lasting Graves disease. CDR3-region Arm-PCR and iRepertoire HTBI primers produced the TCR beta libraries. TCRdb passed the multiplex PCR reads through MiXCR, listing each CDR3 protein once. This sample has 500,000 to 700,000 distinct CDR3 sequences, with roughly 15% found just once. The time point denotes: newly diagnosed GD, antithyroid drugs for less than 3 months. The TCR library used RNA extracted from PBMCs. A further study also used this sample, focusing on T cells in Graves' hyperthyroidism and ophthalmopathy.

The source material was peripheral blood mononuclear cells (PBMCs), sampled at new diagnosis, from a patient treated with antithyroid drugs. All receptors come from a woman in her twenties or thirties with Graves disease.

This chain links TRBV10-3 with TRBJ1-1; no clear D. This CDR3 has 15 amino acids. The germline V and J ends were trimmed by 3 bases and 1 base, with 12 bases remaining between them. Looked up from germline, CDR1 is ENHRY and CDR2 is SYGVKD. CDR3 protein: CAISERGQGNTEAFF. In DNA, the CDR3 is TGTGCCATCAGTGAACGTGGGCAAGGGAACACTGAAGCTTTCTTT.

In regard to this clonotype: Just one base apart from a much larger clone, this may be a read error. The CDR3 is CASSVTTGDNYKQYF. The CDR3 nucleotides are TGTGCCAGCAGCGTAACCACAGGGGACAACTACAAGCAGTACTTC. This chain uses TRBV11-2 with TRBJ2-7; 7 bases map to TRBD1. CDR3 length equals 15 residues. Germline assignment: CDR1 SGHAT and CDR2 FQNNGV.

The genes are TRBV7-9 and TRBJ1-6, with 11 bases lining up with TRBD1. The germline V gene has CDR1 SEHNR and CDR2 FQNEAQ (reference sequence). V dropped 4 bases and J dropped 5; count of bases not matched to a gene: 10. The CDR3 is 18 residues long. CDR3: CASSSGQGVMRDNSPLHF. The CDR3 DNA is TGTGCCAGCAGCTCGGGACAGGGGGTAATGCGGGATAATTCACCCCTCCACTTT.

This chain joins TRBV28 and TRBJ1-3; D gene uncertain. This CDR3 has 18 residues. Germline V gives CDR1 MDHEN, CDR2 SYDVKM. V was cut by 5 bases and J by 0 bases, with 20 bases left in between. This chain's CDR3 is CASSGGEGPEFSGNTIYF. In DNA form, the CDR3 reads TGTGCCAGCAGTGGCGGGGAGGGCCCAGAGTTCTCTGGAAACACCATATATTTT.

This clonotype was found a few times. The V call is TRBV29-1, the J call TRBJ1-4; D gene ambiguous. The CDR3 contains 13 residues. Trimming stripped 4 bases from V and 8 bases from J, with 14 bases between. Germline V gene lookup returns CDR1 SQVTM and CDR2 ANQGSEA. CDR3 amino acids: CSVAHTRKEKLFF. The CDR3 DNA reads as TGCAGCGTTGCCCACACCCGCAAGGAAAAACTGTTTTTT.